This section outlines one T cell receptor (beta chain) sequence together with its context. The data stem from a study of T cells after yellow fever vaccination. Across the whole study: SMART-Seq v4 Ultra Low Input handled preparation of low-cell-number fractions.

TCRdb reprocessed the 5' RACE reads via MiXCR and lists one record per CDR3 protein. The table has some 240,000 distinct CDR3 sequences, 5.2% seen once. CDR1 and CDR2 (germline): SGHVS, FNYEAQ. This CDR3 is 14 amino acids long. The germline V and J ends were trimmed by 0 bases and 5 bases, with 10 bases remaining between them. The chain uses TRBV7-6 and TRBJ1-2; the D is unclear. The sample consisted of CD4+ T cells sorted from PBMCs, taken on the day of the yellow fever booster vaccination. This TCR was sampled from a man in his late teens or twenties who received the YFV17D yellow fever vaccine. In DNA form, the CDR3 reads TGTGCCAGCAGCTTAGCGGGGTTCCGATATGGCTACACCTTC. This encodes CASSLAGFRYGYTF.